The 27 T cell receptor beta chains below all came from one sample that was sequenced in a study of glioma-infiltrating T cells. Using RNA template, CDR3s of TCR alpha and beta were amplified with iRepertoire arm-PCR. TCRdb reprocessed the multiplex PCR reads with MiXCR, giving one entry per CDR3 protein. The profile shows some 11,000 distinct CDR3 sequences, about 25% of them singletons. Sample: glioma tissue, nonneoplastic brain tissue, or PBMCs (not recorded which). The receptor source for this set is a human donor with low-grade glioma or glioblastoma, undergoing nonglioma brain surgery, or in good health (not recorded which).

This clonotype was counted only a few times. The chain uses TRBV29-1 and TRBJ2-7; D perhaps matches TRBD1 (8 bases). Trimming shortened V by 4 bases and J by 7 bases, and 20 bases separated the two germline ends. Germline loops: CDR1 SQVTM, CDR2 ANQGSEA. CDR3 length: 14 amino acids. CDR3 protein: CSVALGQGGHEQYF. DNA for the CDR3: TGCAGCGTTGCTCTCGGACAGGGAGGGCATGAGCAGTACTTC.

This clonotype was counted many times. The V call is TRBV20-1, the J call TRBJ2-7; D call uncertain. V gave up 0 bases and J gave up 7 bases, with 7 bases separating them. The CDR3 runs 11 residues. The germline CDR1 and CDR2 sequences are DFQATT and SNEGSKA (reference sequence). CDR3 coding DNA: TGCAGTGCTAGAGATCCCAGGGAGCAGTACTTC. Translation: CSARDPREQYF.

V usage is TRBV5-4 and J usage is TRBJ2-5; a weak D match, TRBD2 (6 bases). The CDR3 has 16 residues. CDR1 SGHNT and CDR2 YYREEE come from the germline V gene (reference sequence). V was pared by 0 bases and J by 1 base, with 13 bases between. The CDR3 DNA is TGTGCCAGCAGCTTGGCCGGGGGACTGCGCCAAGAGACCCAGTACTTC. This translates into CASSLAGGLRQETQYF. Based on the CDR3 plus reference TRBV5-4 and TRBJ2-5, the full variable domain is ETGVTQSPTHLIKTRGQQVTLRCSSQSGHNTVSWYQQALGQGPQFIFQYYREEENGRGNFPPRFSGLQFPNYSSELNVNALELDDSALYLCASSLAGGLRQETQYFGPGTRLLVL.

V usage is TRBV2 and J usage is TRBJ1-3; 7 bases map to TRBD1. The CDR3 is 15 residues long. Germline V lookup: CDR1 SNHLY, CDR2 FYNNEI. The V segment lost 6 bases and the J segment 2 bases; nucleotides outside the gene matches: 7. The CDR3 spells CASRDDRVPGNTIYF. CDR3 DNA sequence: TGTGCCAGCAGGGACGACAGGGTGCCTGGAAACACCATATATTTT.

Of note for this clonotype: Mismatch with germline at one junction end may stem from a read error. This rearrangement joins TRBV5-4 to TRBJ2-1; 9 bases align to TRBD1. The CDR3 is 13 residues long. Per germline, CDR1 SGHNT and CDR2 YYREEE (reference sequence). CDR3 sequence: CASSLDRGNEQFF. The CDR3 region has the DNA TGTGCCAGCAGTTTGGACAGGGGTAATGAGCAGTTCTTC. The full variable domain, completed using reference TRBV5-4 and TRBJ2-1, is ETGVTQSPTHLIKTRGQQVTLRCSSQSGHNTVSWYQQALGQGPQFIFQYYREEENGRGNFPPRFSGLQFPNYSSELNVNALELDDSALYLCASSLDRGNEQFFGPGTRLTVL.

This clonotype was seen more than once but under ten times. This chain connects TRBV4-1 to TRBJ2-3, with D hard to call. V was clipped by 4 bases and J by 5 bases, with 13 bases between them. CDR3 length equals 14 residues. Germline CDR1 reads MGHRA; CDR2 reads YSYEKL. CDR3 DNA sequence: TGCGCCAGCAGCCGTAGTGGGATAATAGATACGCAGTATTTT. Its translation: CASSRSGIIDTQYF.

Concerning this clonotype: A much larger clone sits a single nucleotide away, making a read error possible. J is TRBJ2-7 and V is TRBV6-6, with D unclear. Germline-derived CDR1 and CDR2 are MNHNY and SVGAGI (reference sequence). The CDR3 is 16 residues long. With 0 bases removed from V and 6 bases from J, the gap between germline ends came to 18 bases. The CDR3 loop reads CASSYSDGRHILEQYF. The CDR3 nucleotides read TGTGCCAGCAGTTACTCGGACGGACGACATATTCTCGAGCAGTACTTC.

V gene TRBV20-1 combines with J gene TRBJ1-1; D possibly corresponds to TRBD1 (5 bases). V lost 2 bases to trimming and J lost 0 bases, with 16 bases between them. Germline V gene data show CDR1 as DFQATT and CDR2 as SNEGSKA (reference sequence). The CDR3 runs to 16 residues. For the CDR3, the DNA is TGCAGTGCTAGAACACCCGGGACGGTCATGAACACTGAAGCTTTCTTT. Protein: CSARTPGTVMNTEAFF.

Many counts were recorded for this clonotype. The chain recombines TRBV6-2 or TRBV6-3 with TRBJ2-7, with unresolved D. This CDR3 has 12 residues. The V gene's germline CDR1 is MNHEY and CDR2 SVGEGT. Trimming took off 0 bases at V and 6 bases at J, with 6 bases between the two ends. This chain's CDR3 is CASSYSIVEQYF. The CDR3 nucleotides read TGTGCCAGCAGTTACTCGATTGTCGAGCAGTACTTC.

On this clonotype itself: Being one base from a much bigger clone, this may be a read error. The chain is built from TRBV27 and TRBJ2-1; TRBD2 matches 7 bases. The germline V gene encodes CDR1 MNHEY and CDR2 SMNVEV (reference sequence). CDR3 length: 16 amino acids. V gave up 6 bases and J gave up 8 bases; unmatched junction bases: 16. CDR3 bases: TGTGCCAGCAGGAGGGGAGCGGGAAGGGGAGTATATGAGCAGTTCTTC. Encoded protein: CASRRGAGRGVYEQFF.

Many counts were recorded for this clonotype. In DNA, the CDR3 is TGTGCCAGCAGCCCGAGGAGCGGGAGAGGTGAGCAGTTCTTC. Translated, it gives CASSPRSGRGEQFF. The chain combines TRBV28 with TRBJ2-1; TRBD2 agrees at 8 bases. Trimming removed 6 bases from V and 9 bases from J; junction bases left unmatched: 10. Germline V gene lookup returns CDR1 MDHEN and CDR2 SYDVKM. This CDR3 has 14 amino acids.

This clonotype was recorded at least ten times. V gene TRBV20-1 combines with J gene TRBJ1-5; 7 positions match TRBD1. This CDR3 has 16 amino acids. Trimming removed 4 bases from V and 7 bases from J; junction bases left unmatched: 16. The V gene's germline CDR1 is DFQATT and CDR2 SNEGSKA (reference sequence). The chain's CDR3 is CSANPRQGLKRQPQHF. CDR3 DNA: TGCAGTGCTAACCCTCGACAGGGTCTTAAACGCCAGCCCCAGCATTTT.

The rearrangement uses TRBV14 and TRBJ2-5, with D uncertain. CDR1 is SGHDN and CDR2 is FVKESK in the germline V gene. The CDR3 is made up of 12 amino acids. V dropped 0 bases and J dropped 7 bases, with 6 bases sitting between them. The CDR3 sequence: CASSQDRGTQYF. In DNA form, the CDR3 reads TGTGCCAGCAGCCAAGACAGAGGGACCCAGTACTTC.

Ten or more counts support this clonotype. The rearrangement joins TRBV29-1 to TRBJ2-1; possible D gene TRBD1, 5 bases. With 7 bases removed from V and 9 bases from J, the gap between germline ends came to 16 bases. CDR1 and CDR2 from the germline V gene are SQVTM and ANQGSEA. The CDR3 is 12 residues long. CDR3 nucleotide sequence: TGCAGCGCCGCGGCTCAGGGTACTGAGCAGTTCTTC. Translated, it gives CSAAAQGTEQFF.

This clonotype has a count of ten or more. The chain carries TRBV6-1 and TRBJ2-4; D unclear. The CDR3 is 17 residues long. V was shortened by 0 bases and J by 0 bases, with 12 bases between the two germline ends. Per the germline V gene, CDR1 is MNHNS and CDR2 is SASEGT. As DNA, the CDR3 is TGTGCCAGCAGTGAAGCCGGACGAGGATTAGCCAAAAACATTCAGTACTTC. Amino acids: CASSEAGRGLAKNIQYF.

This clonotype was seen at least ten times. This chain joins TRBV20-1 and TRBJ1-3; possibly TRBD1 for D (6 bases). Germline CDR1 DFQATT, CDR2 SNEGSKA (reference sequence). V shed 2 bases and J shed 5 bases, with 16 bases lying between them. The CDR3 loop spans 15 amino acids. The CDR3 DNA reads TGCAGTGCTAGACCTTTGACAGGTCTTAGAAACACCATATATTTT. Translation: CSARPLTGLRNTIYF.

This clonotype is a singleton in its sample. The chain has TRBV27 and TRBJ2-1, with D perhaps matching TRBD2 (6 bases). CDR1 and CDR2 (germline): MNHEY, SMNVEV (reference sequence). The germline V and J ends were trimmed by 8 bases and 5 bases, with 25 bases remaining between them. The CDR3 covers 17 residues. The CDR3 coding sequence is TGTGCCAGCTCACCACCGATTCTTTCGACTAGGAACAATGAGCAGTTCTTC. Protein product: CASSPPILSTRNNEQFF.

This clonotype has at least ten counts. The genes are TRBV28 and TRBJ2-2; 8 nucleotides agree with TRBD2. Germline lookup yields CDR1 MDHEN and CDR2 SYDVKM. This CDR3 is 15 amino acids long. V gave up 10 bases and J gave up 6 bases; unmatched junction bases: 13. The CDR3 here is CATQGSGSESGELFF. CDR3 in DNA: TGTGCCACCCAAGGGAGCGGGAGCGAGTCCGGGGAGCTGTTTTTT.

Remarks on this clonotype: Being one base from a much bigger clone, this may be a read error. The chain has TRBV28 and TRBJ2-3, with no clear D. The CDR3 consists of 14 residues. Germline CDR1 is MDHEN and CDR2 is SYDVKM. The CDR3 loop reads CASSFISGTDRQYF. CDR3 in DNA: TGTGCCAGCAGTTTTATTTCTGGCACAGATAGGCAGTATTTT.

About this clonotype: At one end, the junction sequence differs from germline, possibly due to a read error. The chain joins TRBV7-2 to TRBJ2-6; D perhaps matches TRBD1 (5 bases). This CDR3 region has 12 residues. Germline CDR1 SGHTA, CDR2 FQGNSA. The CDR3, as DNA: TGTGCCAGCGGGTTAGGGGACAACGTCCTGACTTTC. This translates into CASGLGDNVLTF.

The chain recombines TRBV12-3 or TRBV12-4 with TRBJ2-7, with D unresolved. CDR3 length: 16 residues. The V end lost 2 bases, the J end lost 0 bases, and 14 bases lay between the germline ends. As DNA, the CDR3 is TGTGCCAGCAGTTTATGGTCAGCGAATACCTCCTACGAGCAGTACTTC. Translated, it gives CASSLWSANTSYEQYF.

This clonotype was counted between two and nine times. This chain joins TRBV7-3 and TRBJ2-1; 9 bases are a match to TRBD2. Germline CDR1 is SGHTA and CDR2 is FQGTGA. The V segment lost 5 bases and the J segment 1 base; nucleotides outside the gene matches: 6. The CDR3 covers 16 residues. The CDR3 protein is CASSLGTSRSYNEQFF. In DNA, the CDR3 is TGTGCCAGCAGCCTGGGGACTAGCAGGTCCTACAATGAGCAGTTCTTC. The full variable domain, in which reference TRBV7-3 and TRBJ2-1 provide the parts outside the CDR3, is GAGVSQTPSNKVTEKGKYVELRCDPISGHTALYWYRQSLGQGPEFLIYFQGTGAADDSGLPNDRFFAVRPEGSVSTLKIQRTERGDSAVYLCASSLGTSRSYNEQFFGPGTRLTVL.

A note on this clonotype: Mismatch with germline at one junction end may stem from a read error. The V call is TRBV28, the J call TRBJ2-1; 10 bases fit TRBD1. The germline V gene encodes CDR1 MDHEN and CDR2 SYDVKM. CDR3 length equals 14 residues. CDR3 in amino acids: CASRTGGDYNEKFF. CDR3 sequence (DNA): TGTGCCAGCAGGACAGGGGGCGACTACAATGAGAAGTTCTTC.

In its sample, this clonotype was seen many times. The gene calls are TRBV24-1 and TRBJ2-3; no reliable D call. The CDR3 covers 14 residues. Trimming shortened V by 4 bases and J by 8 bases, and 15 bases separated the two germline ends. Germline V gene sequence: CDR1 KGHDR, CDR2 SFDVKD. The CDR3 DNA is TGTGCCACCAGTGACCCCTTCTATGGACGTACGCAGTATTTT. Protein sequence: CATSDPFYGRTQYF.

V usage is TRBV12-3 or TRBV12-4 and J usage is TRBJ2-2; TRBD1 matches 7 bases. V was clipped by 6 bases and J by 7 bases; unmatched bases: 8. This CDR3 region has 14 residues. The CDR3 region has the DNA TGTGCCAGCAGGCGGACAGGCAGTTTCGGGGAGCTGTTTTTT. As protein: CASRRTGSFGELFF.

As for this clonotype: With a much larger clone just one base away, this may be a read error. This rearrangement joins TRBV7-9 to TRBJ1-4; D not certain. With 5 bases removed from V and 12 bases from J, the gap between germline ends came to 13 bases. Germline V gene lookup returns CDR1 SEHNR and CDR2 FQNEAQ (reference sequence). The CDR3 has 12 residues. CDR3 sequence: CASSTGREELFF. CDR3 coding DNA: TGTGCCAGCAGCACCGGTCGAGAAGAACTGTTTTTT.

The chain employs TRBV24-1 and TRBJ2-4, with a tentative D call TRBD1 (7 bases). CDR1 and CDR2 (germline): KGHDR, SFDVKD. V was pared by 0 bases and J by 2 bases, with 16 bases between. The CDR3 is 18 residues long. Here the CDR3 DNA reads TGTGCCACCAGTGATTTGTGGAGGGCCAGGGGGACCAAAAACATTCAGTACTTC. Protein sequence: CATSDLWRARGTKNIQYF.